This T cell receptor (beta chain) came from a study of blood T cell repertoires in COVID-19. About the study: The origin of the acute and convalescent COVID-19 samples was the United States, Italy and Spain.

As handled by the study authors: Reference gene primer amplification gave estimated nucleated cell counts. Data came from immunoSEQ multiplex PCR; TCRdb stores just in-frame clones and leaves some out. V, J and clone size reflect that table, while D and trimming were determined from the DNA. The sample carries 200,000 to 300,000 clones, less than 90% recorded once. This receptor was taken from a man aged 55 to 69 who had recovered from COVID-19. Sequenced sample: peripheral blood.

The CDR3 is CASRDPTGSGNQPQHF. The CDR3 DNA is TGTGCCAGCAGGGACCCGACAGGGTCAGGGAATCAGCCCCAGCATTTT. The chain carries TRBV2 and TRBJ1-5, with 7 bases lining up with TRBD1. The V gene end was trimmed by 6 bases and the J gene end by 4 bases; junction bases not matched to a gene: 12. CDR1 SNHLY and CDR2 FYNNEI come from the germline V gene. CDR3 length: 16 residues.